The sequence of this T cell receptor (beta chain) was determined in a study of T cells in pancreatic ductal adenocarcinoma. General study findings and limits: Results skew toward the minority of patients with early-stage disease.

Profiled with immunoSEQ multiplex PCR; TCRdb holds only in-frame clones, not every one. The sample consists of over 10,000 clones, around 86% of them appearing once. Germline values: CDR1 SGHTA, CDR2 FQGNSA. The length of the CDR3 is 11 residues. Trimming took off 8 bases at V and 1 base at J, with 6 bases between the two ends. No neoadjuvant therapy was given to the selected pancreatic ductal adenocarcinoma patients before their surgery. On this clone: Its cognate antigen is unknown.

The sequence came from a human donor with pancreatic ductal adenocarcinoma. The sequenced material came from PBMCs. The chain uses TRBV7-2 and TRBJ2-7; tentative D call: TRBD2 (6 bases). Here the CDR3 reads CASGTSYEQYF. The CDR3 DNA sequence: TGTGCCAGCGGGACTTCCTACGAGCAGTACTTC.